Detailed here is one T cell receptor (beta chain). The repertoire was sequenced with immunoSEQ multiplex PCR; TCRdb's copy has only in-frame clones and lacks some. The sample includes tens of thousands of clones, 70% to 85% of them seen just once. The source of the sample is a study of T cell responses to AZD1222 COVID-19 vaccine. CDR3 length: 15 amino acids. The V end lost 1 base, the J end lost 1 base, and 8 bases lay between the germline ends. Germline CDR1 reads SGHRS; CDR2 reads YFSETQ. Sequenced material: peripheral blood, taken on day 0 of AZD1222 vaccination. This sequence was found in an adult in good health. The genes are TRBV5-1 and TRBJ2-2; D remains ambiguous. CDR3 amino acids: CASSLTARNTGELFF. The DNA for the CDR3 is TGCGCCAGCAGCTTGACAGCCCGGAACACCGGGGAGCTGTTTTTT.